Detailed here is one T cell receptor (beta chain). Its matching antigen is unknown. These data belong to a study of T-cell memory formation after mild COVID-19. At the level of the study: Clustering of TCRs was largely donor specific.

5'RACE with constant-segment primers built TCRalpha and TCRbeta cDNA libraries with UMIs. TCRdb redid the calling of the 5' RACE reads with MiXCR, one entry per CDR3 protein. The table records a few hundred thousand distinct CDR3 sequences, around 15% of them present only once. Whole-study findings and limits: Later expanders leaned toward CD4+, whereas clones contracting from day 15 to 85 were balanced CD4/CD8.

CDR1 and CDR2 (germline): LNHNV, YYDKDF (reference sequence). The CDR3 totals 15 residues. Trimming cost V 0 bases and J 8 bases, with 13 bases left between them. This TCR derives from a man between 18 and 29 years old who had mild COVID-19 (a few samples of this study predate the infection). Cell type and time point are not known. Sample: PBMCs or a T cell subset sorted from them (not recorded which). The V and J genes are TRBV15 and TRBJ2-2; no clear D gene. The CDR3 nucleotides are TGTGCCACCAGCAGAGAAATTAGACTCTCGGGGGAGCTGTTTTTT. Translated: CATSREIRLSGELFF.